The present T cell receptor beta chain was sequenced within a study of blood T cell repertoires in COVID-19. Turning to the study itself: Some COVID-19 samples were acute and others convalescent; all came from the United States, Italy and Spain.

Methods used by the authors: Scientists estimated how many nucleated cells there were by amplifying reference gene primers. Measured with immunoSEQ multiplex PCR; TCRdb has only the in-frame clones, and not every one. The V and J calls and clone size come from that table; D and trimming were worked out from the DNA. This table holds about 66,000 clones, 70% to 90% found once. The CDR3 extends over 14 amino acids. Germline V gene sequence: CDR1 SGHNT, CDR2 YENEEA. The V and J ends lost 3 bases and 2 bases respectively, with 10 bases between them. The V and J genes are TRBV11-3 and TRBJ1-2; no clear D. This receptor was taken from a man in his fifties with active COVID-19. The sequencing input was peripheral blood. The CDR3 sequence: CASSLSSVNYGYTF. Here the CDR3 DNA reads TGTGCCAGCAGCTTGAGTAGCGTGAACTATGGCTACACCTTC.